The sequence of this T cell receptor (beta chain) was determined in a study of T cell clonotyping in hematopoietic cell transplantation (dated by TCRdb to the early 2020s). Some background on the complete study: Recipient samples taken before transplant were collected after cytoreduction. Recruitment of patients was conducted between late 2015 and 2017, and follow-up was continued until late 2020 or death. A total of around 140 blood samples were collected in the study from approximately 32 consecutive transplant recipients and their related donors.

The immunoSEQ assay, a bias-controlled multiplex PCR using V- and J-specific primers, was used to amplify TCR beta CDR3 regions from genomic DNA. A proprietary barcode and Illumina adapter sequences were added to the CDR3 amplicons in a second PCR step. An Illumina MiSeq instrument was used to sequence the CDR3 libraries. The study's processing was this. Export and quality control were performed with immunoSEQ Analyzer 3.0, and downstream analyses were performed with R Bioconductor and Immunarch. Only productive rearrangements within the normalized downsampled data set were used in the calculation of repertoire metrics. In the normalized cohort, clonotypes with more than 5 templates were defined as pathologically expanded. The Inverse Simpson Index served as the measure of repertoire diversity. The non-normalized data set was used for CMV-specificity analyses so that all clonotypes could be captured. The table was pulled from immuneACCESS by TCRdb, which kept in-frame rearrangements only. Such tables lose some clones; where checked, under half of the loss comes from unresolved V genes, and the rest has no known cause. That table furnishes V, J and clone size, whereas the DNA furnished D and trimming. The sample has 15,000 to 20,000 clones on record, 70% to 85% of them singletons. The ten largest make up under 20% of the sample.

About this clone itself: Its antigen has not been determined. No much larger clone exists at a distance of one base, and base qualities are not known.

The time point label here, explained by the study, means: recipient sample about 28 days before transplant, after cytoreduction. Blood from recipients was drawn about 28 days before transplant and again at days 30, 100 and 180 after transplant. Nuclei Lysis Solution was used to extract genomic DNA from fresh or cryopreserved unfractionated peripheral blood mononuclear cells. Study-wide findings and limitations: A decrease in recipient TCR diversity was observed after transplant, and a progressive increase in pathologically expanded clonotypes was seen from day 30 to day 180. Recipient repertoires showed only a small fraction of overlap with donor repertoires, and over 95% appeared de novo at the given depth. Donor and pretransplant recipient Inverse Simpson Index values predicted broader posttransplant TCR repertoire diversity. The sample size was limited and the cells went unsorted, which meant the CD4 and CD8 repertoire contributions could not be told apart.

The sample consisted of peripheral blood mononuclear cells, taken before stem cell transplant. The receptor's source is a man aged 60 to 75 with acute myeloid leukemia. Some clones in this sample may be carry-over from other donors' samples.

The CDR3 loop reads CASSLAQGGTDTQYF. The DNA sequence is as follows: TGTGCCAGCAGCTTAGCTCAGGGGGGCACAGATACGCAGTATTTT. The chain was built from TRBV7-9 and TRBJ2-3; a stretch of 7 junction bases matches TRBD1. V is trimmed back by 0 bases and J by 1 base, and the junction contains 1 base that no gene match accounts for. From the cysteine through the phenylalanine, the CDR3 covers 15 amino acids. The read is trimmed to its CDR3 DNA, 45 bases read in frame from base 1. CDR1 and CDR2 (SEHNR, FQNEAQ) derive from the germline V gene (reference sequence).